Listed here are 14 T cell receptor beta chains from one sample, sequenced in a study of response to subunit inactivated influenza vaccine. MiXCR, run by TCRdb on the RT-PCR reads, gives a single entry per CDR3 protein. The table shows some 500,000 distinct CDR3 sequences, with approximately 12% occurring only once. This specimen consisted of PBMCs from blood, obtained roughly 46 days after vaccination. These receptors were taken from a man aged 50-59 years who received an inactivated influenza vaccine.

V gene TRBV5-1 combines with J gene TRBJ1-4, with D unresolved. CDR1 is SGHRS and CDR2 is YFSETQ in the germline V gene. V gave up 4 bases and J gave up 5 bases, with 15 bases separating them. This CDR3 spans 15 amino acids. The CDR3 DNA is TGCGCCAGCAGCCCCGGGCCGGCGAGAAATGAAAAACTGTTTTTT. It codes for CASSPGPARNEKLFF.

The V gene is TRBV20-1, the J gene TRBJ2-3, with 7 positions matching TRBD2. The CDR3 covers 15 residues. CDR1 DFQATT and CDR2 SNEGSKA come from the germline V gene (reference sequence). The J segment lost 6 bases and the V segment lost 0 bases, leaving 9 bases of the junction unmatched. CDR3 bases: TGCAGTGCTAGAGATTACTCGGGAGCGGGGGATACGCAGTATTTT. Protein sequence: CSARDYSGAGDTQYF.

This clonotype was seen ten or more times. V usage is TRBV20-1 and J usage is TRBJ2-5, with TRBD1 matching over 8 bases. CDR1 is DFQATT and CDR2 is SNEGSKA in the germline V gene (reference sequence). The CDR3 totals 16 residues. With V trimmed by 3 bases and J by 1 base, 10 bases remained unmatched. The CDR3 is CSASSTGVMGQETQYF. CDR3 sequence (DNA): TGCAGTGCTAGTTCGACAGGGGTAATGGGCCAAGAGACCCAGTACTTC.

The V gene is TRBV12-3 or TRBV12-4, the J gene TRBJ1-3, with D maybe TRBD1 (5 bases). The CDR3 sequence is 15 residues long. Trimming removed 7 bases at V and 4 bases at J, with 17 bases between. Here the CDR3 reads CASTPPHRPGNTIYF. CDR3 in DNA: TGTGCCAGCACCCCACCGCACAGGCCAGGAAACACCATATATTTT.

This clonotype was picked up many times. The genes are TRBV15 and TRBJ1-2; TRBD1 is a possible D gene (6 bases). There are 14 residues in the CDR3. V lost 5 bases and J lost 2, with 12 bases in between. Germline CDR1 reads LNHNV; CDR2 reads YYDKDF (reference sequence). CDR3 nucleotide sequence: TGTGCCACCAGCTCCGAGGGGGGAAACTATGGCTACACCTTC. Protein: CATSSEGGNYGYTF.

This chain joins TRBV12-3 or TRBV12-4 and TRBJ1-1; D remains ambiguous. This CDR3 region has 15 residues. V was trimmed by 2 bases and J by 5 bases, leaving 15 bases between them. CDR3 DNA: TGTGCCAGCAGTTTACTGGTACAGAGAGATACTGAAGCTTTCTTT. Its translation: CASSLLVQRDTEAFF.

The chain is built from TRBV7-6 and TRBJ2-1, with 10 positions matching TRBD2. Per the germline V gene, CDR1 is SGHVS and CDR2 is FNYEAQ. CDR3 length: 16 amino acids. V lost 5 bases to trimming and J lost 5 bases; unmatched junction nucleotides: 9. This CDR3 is CASSPMSGRDNNEQFF. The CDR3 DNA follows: TGTGCCAGCAGCCCCATGAGCGGGAGGGACAACAATGAGCAGTTCTTC.

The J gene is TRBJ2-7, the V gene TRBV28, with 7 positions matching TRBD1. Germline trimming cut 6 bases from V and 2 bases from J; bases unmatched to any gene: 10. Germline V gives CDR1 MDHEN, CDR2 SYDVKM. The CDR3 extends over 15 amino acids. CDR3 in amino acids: CASSQQGNSPYEQYF. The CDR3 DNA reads TGTGCCAGCAGCCAACAGGGGAACTCCCCCTACGAGCAGTACTTC.

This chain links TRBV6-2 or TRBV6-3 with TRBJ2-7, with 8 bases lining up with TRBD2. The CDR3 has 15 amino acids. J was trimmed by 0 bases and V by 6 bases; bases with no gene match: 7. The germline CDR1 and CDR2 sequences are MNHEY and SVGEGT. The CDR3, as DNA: TGTGCCAGCAGCGACCTAGCGGGTCTCTCCTACGAGCAGTACTTC. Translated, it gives CASSDLAGLSYEQYF.

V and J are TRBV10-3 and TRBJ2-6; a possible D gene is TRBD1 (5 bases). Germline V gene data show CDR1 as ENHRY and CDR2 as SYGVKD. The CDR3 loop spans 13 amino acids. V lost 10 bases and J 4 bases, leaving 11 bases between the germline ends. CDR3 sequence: CATQGAGANVLTF. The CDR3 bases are TGTGCCACGCAGGGCGCCGGGGCCAACGTCCTGACTTTC.

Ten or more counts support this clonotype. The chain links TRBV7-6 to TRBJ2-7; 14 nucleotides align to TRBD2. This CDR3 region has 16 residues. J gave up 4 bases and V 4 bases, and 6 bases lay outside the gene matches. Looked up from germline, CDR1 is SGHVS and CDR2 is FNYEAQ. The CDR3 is CASSSWGTSGSYEQYF. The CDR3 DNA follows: TGTGCCAGCAGCTCTTGGGGGACTAGCGGGAGTTACGAGCAGTACTTC.

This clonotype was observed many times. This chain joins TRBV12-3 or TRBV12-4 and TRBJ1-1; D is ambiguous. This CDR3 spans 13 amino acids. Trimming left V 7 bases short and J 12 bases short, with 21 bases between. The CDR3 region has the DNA TGTGCCAGCACCCCTCCCGGGAAGAATATTCCTTTCTTT. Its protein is CASTPPGKNIPFF.

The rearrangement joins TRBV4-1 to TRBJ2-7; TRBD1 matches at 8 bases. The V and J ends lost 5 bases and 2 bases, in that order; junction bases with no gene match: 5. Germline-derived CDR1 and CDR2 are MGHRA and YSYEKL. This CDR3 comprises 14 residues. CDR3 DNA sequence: TGCGCCAGCAGCGTCGACAGGGGCCCCTACGAGCAGTACTTC. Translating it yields CASSVDRGPYEQYF.

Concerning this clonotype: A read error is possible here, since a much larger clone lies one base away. CDR3 protein: CAIIEQDSSYNEQFF. CDR3 coding DNA: TGTGCCATCATTGAACAAGACAGCTCCTACAATGAGCAGTTCTTC. This chain uses TRBV10-3 with TRBJ2-1, with a weak D call TRBD1 (5 bases). The CDR3 runs to 15 residues. The germline V gene encodes CDR1 ENHRY and CDR2 SYGVKD. Trimming removed 7 bases from V and 0 bases from J, with 13 bases in between.